One sample yielded the 30 T cell receptor beta chains listed below, sequenced in a study of cytotoxic CD8 clonotypes in ibrutinib-treated CLL. Produced via immunoSEQ multiplex PCR; TCRdb's table is partial and in-frame only. This sample yields about 50,000 clones, of which roughly 83% are seen a single time; 20% belongs to the top ten. The material was PBMCs, obtained after 24 months of ibrutinib treatment. These receptors all come from a human donor with chronic lymphocytic leukemia.

This sequence joins TRBV19 and TRBJ2-1; 9 bases agree with TRBD2. This CDR3 has 17 residues. V trimming: 5 bases; J trimming: 0 bases; junction bases outside the gene matches: 8. Germline V CDR1 and CDR2: LNHDA, SQIVND (reference sequence). Here the CDR3 DNA reads TGTGCCAGTAGTTTGCTAGCGGGACTACGCTCCTACAATGAGCAGTTCTTC. Translated: CASSLLAGLRSYNEQFF.

The chain combines TRBV28 with TRBJ2-5; TRBD2 aligns across 15 bases. Germline V gives CDR1 MDHEN, CDR2 SYDVKM. Trimming cost V 5 bases and J 5 bases; bases outside gene matches: 3. The CDR3 spans 15 residues. This CDR3 reads CASSPGTSGGETQYF. CDR3 sequence (DNA): TGTGCCAGCAGTCCCGGGACTAGCGGGGGGGAGACCCAGTACTTC.

The chain uses TRBV6-1 and TRBJ1-2; D gene uncertain. The germline V and J ends were trimmed by 6 bases and 1 base, with 9 bases remaining between them. The V gene's germline CDR1 is MNHNS and CDR2 SASEGT. There are 13 residues in the CDR3. CDR3: CASRNTLNYGYTF. CDR3 bases: TGTGCCAGCAGAAATACACTTAACTATGGCTACACCTTC.

This clone was seen a few times. The rearrangement links TRBV19 to TRBJ2-3, with D possibly matching TRBD1 (6 bases). Trimming took off 9 bases at V and 0 bases at J, with 16 bases between the two ends. CDR3 length: 15 amino acids. Germline CDR1 is LNHDA and CDR2 is SQIVND (reference sequence). The CDR3 protein is CASLLQGSSTDTQYF. The CDR3 DNA sequence: TGTGCCAGCCTCCTTCAGGGGTCTAGCACAGATACGCAGTATTTT.

Note on this clone: This specimen includes other DNA sequences encoding the same CDR3. V is TRBV29-1 and J is TRBJ1-5; D ambiguous. V lost 4 bases to trimming and J lost 2 bases, with 9 bases between them. The CDR3 loop spans 13 amino acids. Germline loops: CDR1 SQVTM, CDR2 ANQGSEA. DNA for the CDR3: TGCAGCGTTGGGGAGGCGGGCAATCAGCCCCAGCATTTT. Residues: CSVGEAGNQPQHF.

The chain combines TRBV9 with TRBJ2-1; TRBD2 is a possible D gene (6 bases). The V end lost 4 bases, the J end lost 4 bases, and 12 bases lay between the germline ends. Germline values: CDR1 SGDLS, CDR2 YYNGEE. The CDR3 has 14 residues. The CDR3 DNA is TGTGCCAGCAGCATCAGTCTAGCGTACAATGAGCAGTTCTTC. Protein sequence: CASSISLAYNEQFF. The full variable domain, completed using reference TRBV9 and TRBJ2-1, is DSGVTQTPKHLITATGQRVTLRCSPRSGDLSVYWYQQSLDQGLQFLIQYYNGEERAKGNILERFSAQQFPDLHSELNLSSLELGDSALYFCASSISLAYNEQFFGPGTRLTVL.

The J gene is TRBJ1-2, the V gene TRBV30; D unclear. In germline, CDR1 is GTSNPN, CDR2 SVGIG (reference sequence). The CDR3 totals 14 residues. Trimming left V 0 bases short and J 6 bases short, with 14 bases between. As DNA, the CDR3 is TGTGCCTGGAGTGTACATGAGGGCAGCGATGGCTACACCTTC. Encoded protein: CAWSVHEGSDGYTF.

This clone was detected only a few times. This chain links TRBV5-1 with TRBJ2-6; 11 nucleotides match TRBD2. Germline V CDR1 and CDR2: SGHRS, YFSETQ. This CDR3 contains 16 residues. The V and J ends lost 6 bases and 0 bases, in that order; junction bases with no gene match: 2. CDR3 sequence: CASIGTSGSGANVLTF. DNA for the CDR3: TGCGCCAGCATCGGGACTAGCGGCTCTGGGGCCAACGTCCTGACTTTC.

The table lists this clone with a count of one. The V and J genes are TRBV5-1 and TRBJ2-5, with D maybe TRBD2 (5 bases). The CDR3 is 14 residues long. The germline V gene has CDR1 SGHRS and CDR2 YFSETQ. Trimming left V 4 bases short and J 1 base short, with 11 bases between. CDR3 nucleotide sequence: TGCGCCAGCAGCCATGGACTGATCCAAGAGACCCAGTACTTC. It specifies CASSHGLIQETQYF.

The genes are TRBV5-1 and TRBJ2-7, with no clear D. CDR3 length equals 12 residues. The V end lost 1 base, the J end lost 2 bases, and 4 bases lay between the germline ends. Germline V gives CDR1 SGHRS, CDR2 YFSETQ. The CDR3 region is CASSLTTYEQYF. CDR3 sequence (DNA): TGCGCCAGCAGCTTGACAACCTACGAGCAGTACTTC.

The rearrangement joins TRBV28 to TRBJ2-1, with D perhaps being TRBD1 or TRBD2 (5 bases each). V lost 6 bases to trimming and J lost 6 bases, with 18 bases between them. This CDR3 region has 15 residues. Germline lookup yields CDR1 MDHEN and CDR2 SYDVKM. The CDR3 sequence is CASSRLGSGTNEQFF. The CDR3 nucleotides are TGTGCCAGCAGCCGATTGGGGTCTGGGACCAATGAGCAGTTCTTC.

Only one count was recorded for this clone. The chain joins TRBV10-3 to TRBJ2-5, with D perhaps TRBD2 (5 bases). The CDR3 is 14 residues long. The germline V gene encodes CDR1 ENHRY and CDR2 SYGVKD. Trimming shortened V by 3 bases and J by 10 bases, and 18 bases separated the two germline ends. CDR3 loop: CAISDGSRTRDQYF. The CDR3 DNA is TGTGCCATCAGTGATGGCAGTCGGACTCGGGACCAGTACTTC.

The gene calls are TRBV6-1 and TRBJ1-1; no clear D. There are 13 residues in the CDR3. Trimming removed 6 bases from V and 1 base from J, with 9 bases in between. From germline, CDR1 is MNHNS and CDR2 SASEGT. Here the CDR3 reads CASSGKGNTEAFF. The CDR3 DNA is TGTGCCAGCAGCGGGAAGGGGAACACTGAAGCTTTCTTT.

The chain employs TRBV19 and TRBJ2-7; no clear D. The V end lost 0 bases, the J end lost 4 bases, and 13 bases lay between the germline ends. Per germline, CDR1 LNHDA and CDR2 SQIVND (reference sequence). CDR3 length: 15 residues. The CDR3 loop reads CASSIEIRARYEQYF. CDR3 sequence (DNA): TGTGCCAGTAGTATAGAAATACGCGCCCGGTACGAGCAGTACTTC.

The rearrangement joins TRBV7-6 to TRBJ2-5; 11 bases match TRBD2. Germline V gene sequence: CDR1 SGHVS, CDR2 FNYEAQ. This CDR3 comprises 19 residues. Unmatched junction bases numbered 15, after V lost 1 base and J lost 5 bases. This CDR3 reads CASSLVGLAGGGGAETQYF. The CDR3, as DNA: TGTGCCAGCAGCTTAGTAGGGCTAGCGGGAGGAGGGGGAGCGGAGACCCAGTACTTC.

This clone was seen more than once but under ten times. The CDR3 DNA sequence: TGTGCCAGTAGAACCCTGGGGAGGGGATCGAACACCGGGGAGCTGTTTTTT. This sequence encodes CASRTLGRGSNTGELFF. The rearrangement joins TRBV19 to TRBJ2-2; 7 bases align to TRBD2. CDR1 and CDR2 (germline): LNHDA, SQIVND (reference sequence). The CDR3 is 17 amino acids. J was trimmed by 0 bases and V by 6 bases; bases with no gene match: 10.

This rearrangement joins TRBV2 to TRBJ2-1, with D tentatively TRBD1 (5 bases). V lost 1 base to trimming and J lost 3 bases, with 10 bases between them. CDR3 length: 15 residues. Per germline, CDR1 SNHLY and CDR2 FYNNEI. The CDR3 loop reads CASSEGRASYNEQFF. CDR3 coding DNA: TGTGCCAGCAGTGAAGGCAGGGCGAGCTACAATGAGCAGTTCTTC.

V and J are TRBV2 and TRBJ2-7; 8 nucleotides match TRBD1. Germline CDR1 reads SNHLY; CDR2 reads FYNNEI. The J segment lost 4 bases and the V segment lost 3 bases, leaving 5 bases of the junction unmatched. CDR3 length: 14 residues. For the CDR3, the DNA is TGTGCCAGCAGTGACCCGGGACAGGCATACGAGCAGTACTTC. This translates into CASSDPGQAYEQYF.

The gene calls are TRBV28 and TRBJ1-5; D uncertain. Trimming shortened V by 2 bases and J by 10 bases, and 9 bases separated the two germline ends. Germline V gene lookup returns CDR1 MDHEN and CDR2 SYDVKM. The CDR3 length is 12 residues. The CDR3 DNA sequence: TGTGCCAGCAGTTTAGCGGGGTTTCCCCAGCATTTT. Encoded protein: CASSLAGFPQHF.

The chain is built from TRBV5-1 and TRBJ1-1; D is unresolved. This CDR3 spans 15 amino acids. Germline V lookup: CDR1 SGHRS, CDR2 YFSETQ. The ends were cut back, 0 bases at V and 1 base at J, with 10 bases in the middle. The chain's CDR3 is CASSLAPEGNTEAFF. DNA of the CDR3: TGCGCCAGCAGCTTGGCCCCGGAGGGGAACACTGAAGCTTTCTTT.

Notes on this clone: Other DNA sequences in this specimen translate into the identical CDR3. The rearrangement links TRBV15 to TRBJ2-5, with 8 bases aligning to TRBD1. After removal of 0 bases from V and 7 bases from J, the junction contained 4 bases not matched to a gene. The CDR3 is 14 amino acids. Germline assignment: CDR1 LNHNV and CDR2 YYDKDF (reference sequence). The DNA of the CDR3 is TGTGCCACCAGCAGAGACAGGGGGCTGGGGACCCAGTACTTC. It is translated as CATSRDRGLGTQYF.

J is TRBJ2-3 and V is TRBV7-8; a weak D match, TRBD2 (7 bases). The CDR3 is 17 amino acids. Germline V CDR1 and CDR2: SGHVS, FQNEAQ. Trimming left V 5 bases short and J 1 base short, with 19 bases between. The DNA for the CDR3 is TGTGCCAGCAGCCGGGGAGGGGGTTTAACCGGCACAGATACGCAGTATTTT. Residues: CASSRGGGLTGTDTQYF.

The chain combines TRBV6-1 with TRBJ2-5; the D gene could be TRBD1 or TRBD2 (8 bases each). V shed 10 bases and J shed 10 bases, with 22 bases lying between them. This CDR3 has 13 residues. Germline V gives CDR1 MNHNS, CDR2 SASEGT. In DNA form, the CDR3 reads TGTGCCACCCTTCAGGGGGCGGGGGGAGGCCAGTACTTC. It translates to CATLQGAGGGQYF.

The DNA of the CDR3 is TGTGCCAGCAGCGTAGAAGAGACTCACAATGAGCAGTTCTTC. It yields the protein CASSVEETHNEQFF. The chain joins TRBV9 to TRBJ2-1, with D unclear. The germline V gene encodes CDR1 SGDLS and CDR2 YYNGEE. Trimming removed 0 bases from V and 5 bases from J, with 9 bases in between. This CDR3 region has 14 residues.

This chain uses TRBV5-1 with TRBJ2-3; the D gene is possibly TRBD2 (6 bases). This CDR3 has 17 residues. V gave up 0 bases and J gave up 2 bases, with 16 bases separating them. Per the germline V gene, CDR1 is SGHRS and CDR2 is YFSETQ. The CDR3 loop reads CASSLDPPGAVTDTQYF. The CDR3 DNA sequence: TGCGCCAGCAGCTTGGATCCCCCGGGAGCGGTCACAGATACGCAGTATTTT. Filled out from reference TRBV5-1 and TRBJ2-3, the complete variable domain reads KAGVTQTPRYLIKTRGQQVTLSCSPISGHRSVSWYQQTPGQGLQFLFEYFSETQRNKGNFPGRFSGRQFSNSRSEMNVSTLELGDSALYLCASSLDPPGAVTDTQYFGPGTRLTVL.

This clone turned up a few times. The rearrangement joins TRBV4-2 to TRBJ2-1, with 13 bases lining up with TRBD2. Germline CDR1 reads LGHNA; CDR2 reads YNFKEQ. After removal of 0 bases from V and 9 bases from J, the junction contained 2 bases not matched to a gene. CDR3 length equals 15 residues. In DNA form, the CDR3 reads TGTGCCAGCAGCCAAGAAGGACTAGCGGGAGTTGAGCAGTTCTTC. As protein: CASSQEGLAGVEQFF.

This rearrangement joins TRBV5-1 to TRBJ1-1, with D possibly TRBD1 on 6 matching bases. Trimming took off 4 bases at V and 0 bases at J, with 19 bases between the two ends. Germline CDR1 reads SGHRS; CDR2 reads YFSETQ. The CDR3 extends over 17 amino acids. CDR3 sequence: CASSMAGTRGLNTEAFF. The CDR3 coding sequence is TGCGCCAGCAGCATGGCCGGGACCAGGGGTCTGAACACTGAAGCTTTCTTT.

The chain employs TRBV18 and TRBJ1-3, with a tentative D call TRBD1 (6 bases). V was pared by 3 bases and J by 7 bases, with 7 bases between. The CDR3 covers 12 residues. The germline gives CDR1 KGHSH, CDR2 LQKENI. The CDR3 DNA reads as TGTGCCAGCTCACCCACAGGGAACACCATATATTTT. This gives the protein CASSPTGNTIYF.

The genes are TRBV30 and TRBJ2-6, with D unresolved. Trimming stripped 5 bases from V and 3 bases from J, with 17 bases between. Germline loops: CDR1 GTSNPN, CDR2 SVGIG (reference sequence). This CDR3 has 16 residues. CDR3 nucleotide sequence: TGTGCCTGGGACGGGTGGGTTGCCCATGGGGCCAACGTCCTGACTTTC. It codes for CAWDGWVAHGANVLTF.

The rearrangement joins TRBV10-2 to TRBJ1-5; maybe TRBD1 (6 bases). This CDR3 is built from 13 residues. Germline V gives CDR1 WSHSY, CDR2 SAAADI. Trimming stripped 6 bases from V and 9 bases from J, with 15 bases between. As DNA, the CDR3 is TGCGCCAGCAGCCCACGGACCAGGGGGCCCCAGCATTTT. Residues: CASSPRTRGPQHF.